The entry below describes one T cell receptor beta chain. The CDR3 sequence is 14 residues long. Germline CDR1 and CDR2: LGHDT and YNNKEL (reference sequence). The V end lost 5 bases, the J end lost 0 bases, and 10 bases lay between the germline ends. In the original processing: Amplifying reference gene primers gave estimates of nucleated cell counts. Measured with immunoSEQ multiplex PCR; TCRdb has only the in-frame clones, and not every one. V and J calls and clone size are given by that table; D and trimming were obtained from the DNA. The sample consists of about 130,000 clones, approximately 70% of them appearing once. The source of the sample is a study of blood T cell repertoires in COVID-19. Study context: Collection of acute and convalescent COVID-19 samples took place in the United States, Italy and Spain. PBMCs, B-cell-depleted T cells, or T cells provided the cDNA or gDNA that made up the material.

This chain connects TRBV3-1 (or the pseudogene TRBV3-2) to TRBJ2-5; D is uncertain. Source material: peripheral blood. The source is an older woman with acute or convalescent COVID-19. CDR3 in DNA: TGTGCCAGCAGCGTACAGTGGAACCAAGAGACCCAGTACTTC. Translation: CASSVQWNQETQYF.